The entry below describes one TCR beta chain. The entry originates in a study of shared clonotypes between healthy human individuals. Deep was the level used in running the assay. Several immunoSEQ 96-well plates shared each subset's DNA, each plate a replicate. Produced via immunoSEQ multiplex PCR; TCRdb's table is partial and in-frame only. Of millions of clones listed, roughly 95% are singletons. Terminally differentiated effector memory CD45RA+ cells were left out of the naive CD8 fraction, which was CD45RO-negative and positively selected for CCR7. Trimming left V 6 bases short and J 5 bases short, with 14 bases between. There are 15 residues in the CDR3. Germline V gene data show CDR1 as SGHAT and CDR2 as FQNNGV.

The sequencing input was naive CD8+ T cells sorted from blood. This chain joins TRBV11-2 and TRBJ1-6; D remains ambiguous. This receptor was obtained from a man aged 18 to 30 in good health. The CDR3 sequence is CASSLYPEDNSPLHF. CDR3 bases: TGTGCCAGCAGTTTATATCCGGAGGATAATTCACCCCTCCACTTT.